Following are 13 T cell receptor beta chains from one sample sequenced in a study of shared clonotypes between healthy human individuals. Assay: immunoSEQ multiplex PCR; the TCRdb copy retains only in-frame clones and omits some. The sample yields around 2,000,000 clones, roughly 94% seen once. Naive CD8 cells were CD45RO-negative, positively selected for CCR7, excluding terminally differentiated effector memory CD45RA+ cells. The sequenced sample consisted of naive CD8+ T cells sorted from blood. These TCRs come from a man younger than 30 in good health.

The chain is built from TRBV7-9 and TRBJ2-1; TRBD2 aligns across 11 bases. V shed 4 bases, J shed 5 bases, and the junction held 16 bases outside the gene matches. The germline V gene encodes CDR1 SEHNR and CDR2 FQNEAQ (reference sequence). The length of the CDR3 is 19 residues. CDR3 loop: CASSSPGGSGRADHNEQFF. CDR3 coding DNA: TGTGCCAGCAGCTCCCCGGGAGGTAGCGGGAGGGCCGATCACAATGAGCAGTTCTTC.

The chain recombines TRBV6-5 with TRBJ1-1, with D possibly matching TRBD1 (6 bases). This CDR3 contains 14 residues. Deletions cut 4 bases from V and 4 bases from J, with 13 bases between. The V gene's germline CDR1 is MNHEY and CDR2 SVGAGI. CDR3 in amino acids: CASSFSRGGTEAFF. The CDR3 nucleotides are TGTGCCAGCAGTTTCAGCAGGGGAGGCACTGAAGCTTTCTTT.

This rearrangement joins TRBV29-1 to TRBJ2-1; 8 bases are a match to TRBD1. The CDR3 is 14 residues long. Germline loops: CDR1 SQVTM, CDR2 ANQGSEA. Germline trimming cut 5 bases from V and 3 bases from J; bases unmatched to any gene: 6. CDR3 amino acids: CSVNQGAVYNEQFF. Written as DNA, the CDR3 is TGCAGCGTTAATCAGGGGGCGGTCTACAATGAGCAGTTCTTC.

The chain uses TRBV4-1 and TRBJ2-7; 7 nucleotides agree with TRBD1. Looked up from germline, CDR1 is MGHRA and CDR2 is YSYEKL. The CDR3 loop spans 15 amino acids. The V segment lost 0 bases and the J segment 0 bases; nucleotides outside the gene matches: 2. CDR3 DNA sequence: TGCGCCAGCAGCCAAGAGACAGGGCACTCCTACGAGCAGTACTTC. Amino acids: CASSQETGHSYEQYF.

The chain carries TRBV7-9 and TRBJ2-3, with TRBD1 matching over 9 bases. Losses at the gene ends were 4 bases for V and 3 bases for J; bases not matched to a gene: 5. The CDR3 sequence is 15 residues long. Germline V gene sequence: CDR1 SEHNR, CDR2 FQNEAQ (reference sequence). CDR3 bases: TGTGCCAGCAGCTCGGGACAGGGTGGAACAGATACGCAGTATTTT. Its protein product is CASSSGQGGTDTQYF.

The chain recombines TRBV4-3 with TRBJ2-7; TRBD1 matches 12 bases. This CDR3 is 15 amino acids long. In germline, CDR1 is LGHNA, CDR2 YSLEER. J lost 2 bases, V lost 4 bases, and 3 bases had no gene match. CDR3 bases: TGCGCCAGCAGCCCGGGACAGGGGGCGGCCTACGAGCAGTACTTC. Translated, it gives CASSPGQGAAYEQYF.

The V gene is TRBV13, the J gene TRBJ2-7; TRBD1 might be the D (5 bases). CDR1 and CDR2 from the germline V gene are PRHDT and FYEKMQ (reference sequence). V dropped 5 bases and J dropped 0 bases, with 11 bases sitting between them. The CDR3 is 14 residues long. CDR3 in amino acids: CASSDGHSSYEQYF. Written as DNA, the CDR3 is TGTGCCAGCAGCGACGGACATAGCTCCTACGAGCAGTACTTC. The variable domain in full, completed from reference TRBV13 and TRBJ2-7, reads AAGVIQSPRHLIKEKRETATLKCYPIPRHDTVYWYQQGPGQDPQFLISFYEKMQSDKGSIPDRFSAQQFSDYHSELNMSSLELGDSALYFCASSDGHSSYEQYFGPGTRLTVT.

In its sample, this clone was seen once. J is TRBJ1-4 and V is TRBV27; possible D gene TRBD1, 6 bases. The CDR3 is 15 amino acids. CDR1 is MNHEY and CDR2 is SMNVEV in the germline V gene (reference sequence). Trimming took off 4 bases at V and 8 bases at J, with 17 bases between the two ends. CDR3 protein: CASSSRQDPREKLFF. DNA of the CDR3: TGTGCCAGCAGTTCGCGACAGGACCCTCGCGAAAAACTGTTTTTT.

A word on this clone: Additional DNA sequences in this sample encode the identical CDR3. The chain links TRBV7-6 to TRBJ2-7; 7 nucleotides line up with TRBD1. J lost 3 bases, V lost 5 bases, and 4 bases had no gene match. CDR3 length: 13 amino acids. The germline gives CDR1 SGHVS, CDR2 FNYEAQ. The DNA for the CDR3 is TGTGCCAGCAGCCCAGGACAGGTCTACGAGCAGTACTTC. Translated: CASSPGQVYEQYF. The full variable domain, its missing parts supplied by reference TRBV7-6 and TRBJ2-7, is GAGVSQSPRYKVTKRGQDVALRCDPISGHVSLYWYRQALGQGPEFLTYFNYEAQQDKSGLPNDRFSAERPEGSISTLTIQRTEQRDSAMYRCASSPGQVYEQYFGPGTRLTVT.

CDR3 residues: CASRHGVNEQFF. Here the CDR3 DNA reads TGTGCCAGTAGGCACGGGGTGAATGAGCAGTTCTTC. The V and J genes are TRBV19 and TRBJ2-1, with D possibly TRBD2 on 5 matching bases. In germline, CDR1 is LNHDA, CDR2 SQIVND (reference sequence). Trimming left V 6 bases short and J 7 bases short, with 10 bases between. The CDR3 runs to 12 residues.

The chain is built from TRBV29-1 and TRBJ2-5; D gene ambiguous. Germline V gene data show CDR1 as SQVTM and CDR2 as ANQGSEA. The CDR3 covers 15 residues. V was pared by 0 bases and J by 4 bases, with 15 bases between. CDR3 sequence (DNA): TGCAGCGTTGAAGATCCCGGGTGGGTGACAGAGACCCAGTACTTC. It translates to CSVEDPGWVTETQYF.

The chain recombines TRBV6-5 with TRBJ2-3, with 11 bases lining up with TRBD2. The J segment lost 4 bases and the V segment lost 5 bases, leaving 5 bases of the junction unmatched. Germline CDR1 MNHEY, CDR2 SVGAGI. CDR3 length equals 15 residues. Here the CDR3 reads CASSLAGGVADTQYF. The DNA of the CDR3 is TGTGCCAGCAGTCTAGCGGGGGGAGTCGCAGATACGCAGTATTTT.

The chain uses TRBV11-2 and TRBJ2-7, with D perhaps matching TRBD1 or TRBD2 (5 bases each). V dropped 5 bases and J dropped 0 bases, with 23 bases sitting between them. Looked up from germline, CDR1 is SGHAT and CDR2 is FQNNGV. This CDR3 comprises 18 residues. The CDR3 coding sequence is TGTGCCAGCAGCCACCCCCTATCACCCGGGACGGACTCCTACGAGCAGTACTTC. This gives the protein CASSHPLSPGTDSYEQYF.